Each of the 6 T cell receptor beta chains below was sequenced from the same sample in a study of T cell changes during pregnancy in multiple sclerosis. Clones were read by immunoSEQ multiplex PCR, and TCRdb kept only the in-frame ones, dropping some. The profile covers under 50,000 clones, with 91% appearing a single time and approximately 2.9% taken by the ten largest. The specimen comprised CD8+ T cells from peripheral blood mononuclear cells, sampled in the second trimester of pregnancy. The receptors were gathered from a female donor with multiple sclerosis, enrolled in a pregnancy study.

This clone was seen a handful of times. This CDR3 is CASSHPWGQAGEKLFF. The CDR3 DNA is TGTGCCAGCAGCCATCCTTGGGGACAGGCCGGTGAAAAACTGTTTTTT. The genes are TRBV4-2 and TRBJ1-4; the match to TRBD1 covers 8 bases. Germline CDR1 LGHNA, CDR2 YNFKEQ. The CDR3 consists of 16 residues. J was trimmed by 7 bases and V by 3 bases; bases with no gene match: 10.

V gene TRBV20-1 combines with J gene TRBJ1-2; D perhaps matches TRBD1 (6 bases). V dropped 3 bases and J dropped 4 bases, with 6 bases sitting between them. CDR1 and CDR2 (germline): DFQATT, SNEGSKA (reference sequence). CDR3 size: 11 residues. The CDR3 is CSARDSYGYTF. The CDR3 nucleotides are TGCAGTGCTAGGGACAGCTATGGCTACACCTTC.

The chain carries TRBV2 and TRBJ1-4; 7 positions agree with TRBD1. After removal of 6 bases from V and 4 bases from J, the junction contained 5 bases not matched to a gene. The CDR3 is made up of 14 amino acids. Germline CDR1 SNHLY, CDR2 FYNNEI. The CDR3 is CASREQGINEKLFF. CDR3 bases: TGTGCCAGCAGAGAACAGGGGATTAATGAAAAACTGTTTTTT.

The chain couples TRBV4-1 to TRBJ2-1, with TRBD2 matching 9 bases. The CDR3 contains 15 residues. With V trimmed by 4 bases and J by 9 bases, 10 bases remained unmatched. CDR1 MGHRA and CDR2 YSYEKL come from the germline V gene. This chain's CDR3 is CASSLRLAAYTEQFF. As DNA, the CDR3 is TGCGCCAGCAGCCTAAGACTAGCGGCTTATACTGAGCAGTTCTTC.

The CDR3 sequence: CATLVGTGQGYGYTF. The CDR3 coding sequence is TGTGCCACCTTAGTCGGGACAGGGCAAGGCTATGGCTACACCTTC. The chain employs TRBV27 and TRBJ1-2, with TRBD1 identical over 9 bases. This CDR3 spans 15 amino acids. Germline lookup yields CDR1 MNHEY and CDR2 SMNVEV (reference sequence). V gave up 10 bases and J gave up 4 bases; unmatched junction bases: 13.

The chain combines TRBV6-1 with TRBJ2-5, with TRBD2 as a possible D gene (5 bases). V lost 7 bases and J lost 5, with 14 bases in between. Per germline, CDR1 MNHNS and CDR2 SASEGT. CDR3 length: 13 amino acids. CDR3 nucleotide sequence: TGTGCCAGCACCCGGGGAGAGACGGAGACCCAGTACTTC. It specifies CASTRGETETQYF.